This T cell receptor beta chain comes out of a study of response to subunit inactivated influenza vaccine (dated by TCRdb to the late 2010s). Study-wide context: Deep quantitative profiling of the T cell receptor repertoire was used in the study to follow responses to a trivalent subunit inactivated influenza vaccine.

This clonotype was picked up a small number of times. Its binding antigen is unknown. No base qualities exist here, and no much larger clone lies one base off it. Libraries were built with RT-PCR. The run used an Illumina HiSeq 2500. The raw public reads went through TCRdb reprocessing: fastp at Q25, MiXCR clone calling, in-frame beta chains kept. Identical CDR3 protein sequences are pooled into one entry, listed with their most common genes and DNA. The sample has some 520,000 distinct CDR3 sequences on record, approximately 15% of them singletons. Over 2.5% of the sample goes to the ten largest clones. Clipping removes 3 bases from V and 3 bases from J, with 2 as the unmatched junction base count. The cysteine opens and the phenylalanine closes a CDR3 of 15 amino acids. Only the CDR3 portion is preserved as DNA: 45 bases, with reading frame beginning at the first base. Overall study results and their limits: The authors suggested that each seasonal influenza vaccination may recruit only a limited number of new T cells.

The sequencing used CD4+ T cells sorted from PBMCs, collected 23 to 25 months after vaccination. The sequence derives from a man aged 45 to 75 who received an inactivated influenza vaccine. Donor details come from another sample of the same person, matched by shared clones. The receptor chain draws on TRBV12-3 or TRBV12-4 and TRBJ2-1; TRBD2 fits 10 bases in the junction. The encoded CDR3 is CASSFKRGGYNEQFF. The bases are TGTGCCAGCAGTTTTAAGCGGGGGGGCTACAATGAGCAGTTCTTC.